These T cell receptor beta chains were read from a single sample in a study of T cells in Graves' hyperthyroidism and ophthalmopathy. TCRdb itself ran the multiplex PCR reads through MiXCR, one entry per CDR3 protein. The sample lists about 360,000 distinct CDR3 sequences, over 10% occurring once. Sequencing used blood. These receptors all stem from a woman aged 18 to 35 with Graves' hyperthyroidism. CDR3s include the opening cysteine and the closing phenylalanine or tryptophan. A D gene is named only where the DNA matches it firmly. The size field is filled for only some rows; it gives once, few, many or a size class.

many TRBJ1-4 TRBV28 - TGTGCCAGCAGGTCGGGGCAGGTTGAAAAACTGTTTTTT CASRSGQVEKLFF
many TRBJ2-7 TRBV2 TRBD2 TGTGCCAGCAGTAACCTAGCGGGGGCCACCTACGAGCAGTACTTC CASSNLAGATYEQYF
- TRBJ2-3 TRBV19 - TGTGCCAGTCCGGACAGCACCACAGATACGCAGTATTTT CASPDSTTDTQYF
- TRBJ1-6 TRBV20-1 TRBD1 TGCAGTGCTAGGGGTAGGGGGACAGGGAATTCACCCCTCCACTTT CSARGRGTGNSPLHF
many TRBJ1-2 TRBV3-1 - TGTGCCAGCGGAACGCCTTCAGCGAACTATGGCTACACCTTC CASGTPSANYGYTF
few TRBJ2-2 TRBV12-3/TRBV12-4 - TGTGCCAGCAGACCCAGACGGTTCGGGGCGCTGTTTTTT CASRPRRFGALFF
few TRBJ2-4 TRBV2 - TGTGCCAGCGGGTTAGAACTAGCCAAAAACATTCAGTACTTC CASGLELAKNIQYF
- TRBJ1-1 TRBV3-1 - TGTGCCAGCAGTCCCCTGGGGGAGGACACTGAAGCTTTCTTT CASSPLGEDTEAFF
many TRBJ1-2 TRBV11-1 - TGTGCCAGCAGCTTATTTGCAGGGGCGAACTATGGCTACACCTTC CASSLFAGANYGYTF
- TRBJ2-1 TRBV7-2 TRBD1 TGTGCCAGCAGTACGGGACAGGGAGGCGGTGAGCAGTTCTTC CASSTGQGGGEQFF
many TRBJ2-1 TRBV12-3/TRBV12-4 TRBD1 TGTGCCAGCAGCAAGACAGGGACCTTCATCTTC CASSKTGTFIF
few TRBJ2-5 TRBV27 TRBD2 TGTGCCAGCAGTCCGATTTTAGCGGGAGGGTTGGAGACCCAGTACTTC CASSPILAGGLETQYF
many TRBJ2-7 TRBV7-9 TRBD2 TGTGCCAGCAGCTTTACTAGCGGGTACGAGCAGTACTTC CASSFTSGYEQYF
many TRBJ2-7 TRBV25-1 - TGTGCCAGCAGTCTCACAGGCCAGACGTCCGAGCAGTACTTC CASSLTGQTSEQYF
few TRBJ2-7 TRBV19 TRBD2 TGTGCCAGTAGTCCCAAGGCGGGGGGATCCTACGAGCAGTACTTC CASSPKAGGSYEQYF
- TRBJ1-2 TRBV29-1 - TGCAGCGTGAACAGGGAAGTAGGTTATGGCTACACCTTC CSVNREVGYGYTF